The next 7 T cell receptor beta chains were all read from a single sample in a study of CD8 T cells in Susac syndrome. Random hexamers were used to reverse transcribe the RNA input (about 0.5 to 1 ug). MiXCR, applied by TCRdb to the immunoSEQ multiplex PCR reads, yields one record per CDR3 protein. The sample carries about 130,000 distinct CDR3 sequences, roughly 94% recorded once. Source material: CD8+ T cells from PBMCs. The receptors were gathered from a human donor with Susac syndrome.

The chain employs TRBV9 and TRBJ1-1; D is ambiguous. This CDR3 has 13 residues. CDR1 and CDR2 from the germline V gene are SGDLS and YYNGEE. Trimming removed 4 bases from V and 3 bases from J, with 10 bases in between. Written as DNA, the CDR3 is TGTGCCAGCAGCCCCCCGAGGGACACTGAAGCTTTCTTT. Translating gives CASSPPRDTEAFF. Drawing the rest from reference TRBV9 and TRBJ1-1, the complete variable domain is DSGVTQTPKHLITATGQRVTLRCSPRSGDLSVYWYQQSLDQGLQFLIQYYNGEERAKGNILERFSAQQFPDLHSELNLSSLELGDSALYFCASSPPRDTEAFFGQGTRLTVV.

As regards this clonotype: At one of its ends the junction is not consistent with the germline gene, which may arise from a read error. In DNA, the CDR3 is TGTGCTAGTGGATTGGTACCGTCCGAGCAGTACTTC. It specifies CASGLVPSEQYF. V gene TRBV12-5 combines with J gene TRBJ2-7, with D unclear. CDR1 is LGHNT and CDR2 is FRNRAP in the germline V gene. The CDR3 covers 12 residues. The full variable domain, in which reference TRBV12-5 and TRBJ2-7 provide the parts outside the CDR3, is DARVTQTPRHKVTEMGQEVTMRCQPILGHNTVFWYRQTMMQGLELLAYFRNRAPLDDSGMPKDRFSAEMPDATLATLKIQPSEPRDSAVYFCASGLVPSEQYFGPGTRLTVT.

This chain connects TRBV7-9 to TRBJ1-5, with D uncertain. The V end lost 5 bases, the J end lost 4 bases, and 9 bases lay between the germline ends. Germline V lookup: CDR1 SEHNR, CDR2 FQNEAQ (reference sequence). CDR3 size: 13 residues. The CDR3 region has the DNA TGTGCCAGCAGCCCTGCGGGGAATCAGCCCCAGCATTTT. Translating it yields CASSPAGNQPQHF.

The chain recombines TRBV11-2 with TRBJ2-1; 7 bases align to TRBD2. Germline V gives CDR1 SGHAT, CDR2 FQNNGV. This CDR3 comprises 19 residues. Trimming took 4 bases from V and 4 from J; bases not matched to a gene: 19. CDR3 nucleotide sequence: TGTGCCAGCAGCTCCCGACCGAATACTAGCGCTACCAAATACAATGAGCAGTTCTTC. Its translation: CASSSRPNTSATKYNEQFF.

This chain joins TRBV20-1 and TRBJ2-3; 8 bases agree with TRBD2. CDR1 and CDR2 from the germline V gene are DFQATT and SNEGSKA (reference sequence). The CDR3 covers 19 residues. V dropped 0 bases and J dropped 6; count of bases not matched to a gene: 20. CDR3 amino acids: CSARDTSGSMRLVLDTQYF. Here the CDR3 DNA reads TGCAGTGCTAGAGATACAAGCGGGAGTATGAGATTGGTGTTGGATACGCAGTATTTT.

The chain has TRBV5-6 and TRBJ2-7, with TRBD2 matching over 9 bases. Germline CDR1 reads SGHDT; CDR2 reads YYEEEE. V lost 0 bases and J lost 3; bases outside the gene matches: 4. The CDR3 consists of 15 residues. The CDR3 protein is CASSLEVAGVYEQYF. The DNA for the CDR3 is TGTGCCAGCAGCTTGGAGGTAGCGGGAGTCTACGAGCAGTACTTC. The full variable domain, in which reference TRBV5-6 and TRBJ2-7 provide the parts outside the CDR3, is DAGVTQSPTHLIKTRGQQVTLRCSPKSGHDTVSWYQQALGQGPQFIFQYYEEEERQRGNFPDRFSGHQFPNYSSELNVNALLLGDSALYLCASSLEVAGVYEQYFGPGTRLTVT.

The rearrangement joins TRBV6-7 to TRBJ2-5; 8 bases agree with TRBD1. TRBV6-7 is marked as an open reading frame, function uncertain. V lost 7 bases, J lost 0 bases, and 13 bases stayed unmatched. The CDR3 sequence is 17 residues long. The CDR3 spells CASTSGRQGRDQETQYF. In DNA, the CDR3 is TGTGCCAGCACTTCGGGGAGACAGGGGCGAGACCAAGAGACCCAGTACTTC.